A selection of T cell receptor beta chains follows, all from one sample in a study of T cells in Graves' hyperthyroidism and ophthalmopathy. TCRdb reprocessed the multiplex PCR reads with MiXCR, giving one entry per CDR3 protein. The sample has around 350,000 distinct CDR3 sequences; about a fifth are singletons. Sequencing input: blood. All receptors derive from a woman younger than 30 with Graves' hyperthyroidism. Each CDR3 is given with its conserved first and last residue. Fields, in order: clone size, D gene, J gene, V gene, CDR3 DNA, CDR3 protein. The D gene is left open where the match is weak. Expanded clones are given a class, and other clones once, few, many or no size at all.

>many|.|TRBJ2-7|TRBV30
TGTGCCTGGAGTGAAGGGATTGTGGTCGGCGAGCAGTACTTC
CAWSEGIVVGEQYF
>many|.|TRBJ1-1|TRBV5-5
TGTGCCAGCAGCTTGAACAGGGACACTGGAGCTTTCTTT
CASSLNRDTGAFF
>many|.|TRBJ1-5|TRBV20-1
TGCAGTGCTATAGGGTTCCATCAGCCCCAGCATTTT
CSAIGFHQPQHF
>.|.|TRBJ2-7|TRBV6-1
TGTGCCAGCAGTGAAGGGGCAGGCCGCTACGAGCAGTACTTC
CASSEGAGRYEQYF
>many|.|TRBJ1-5|TRBV7-9
TGTGCCAGCAGCCTCAGAAATCGGCCCCAGCATTTT
CASSLRNRPQHF
>many|.|TRBJ2-7|TRBV5-4
TGTGCCAGCAGCTTGGCGGTCGGTAGTCGAGAGCAGTACTTC
CASSLAVGSREQYF
>many|TRBD1|TRBJ2-7|TRBV7-9
TGTGCCAGCAGCTCACCGGGACAGGGGATAGACGAGCAGTACTTC
CASSSPGQGIDEQYF
>many|TRBD2|TRBJ2-5|TRBV4-1
TGCGCCAGCAGCCGGACTAGCGGGGGCGACCAAGAGACCCAGTACTTC
CASSRTSGGDQETQYF
>many|TRBD2|TRBJ2-7|TRBV7-8
TGTGCCAGCAGCGCAGGACTAGCGAGTTCCTTCTACGAGCAGTACTTC
CASSAGLASSFYEQYF
>many|.|TRBJ1-1|TRBV6-2/TRBV6-3
TGTGCCAGCAGTTACCGGTCCAGCCGTGCTTTCTTT
CASSYRSSRAFF
>few|.|TRBJ1-6|TRBV30
TGTGCCTGGAGTGGCGGGAAAGGGGGACCGACCTATAATTCACCCCTCCACTTT
CAWSGGKGGPTYNSPLHF
>.|.|TRBJ1-1|TRBV28
TGTGCCAGCAGTTTGCACCCCGGACGCCCGAACACTGAAGCTTTCTTT
CASSLHPGRPNTEAFF
>many|TRBD2|TRBJ2-7|TRBV20-1
TGCAGTGCTAGAGAATGGACTAGCGGGGCCGAGCAGTACTTC
CSAREWTSGAEQYF
>many|TRBD2|TRBJ2-5|TRBV20-1
TGCAGTGCTGGGGACTACCTAAACCAAGAGACCCAGTACTTC
CSAGDYLNQETQYF
>many|.|TRBJ1-5|TRBV20-1
TGCAGTGCCCGATCAGACCAGCCCCAGCATTTT
CSARSDQPQHF
>.|TRBD1|TRBJ2-7|TRBV18
TGTGCCAGCGGGGACAGCTTTACCTACGAGCAGTACTTC
CASGDSFTYEQYF
>many|.|TRBJ1-1|TRBV7-8
TGTGCCAGCAGTTTATCCGAGAACACTGAAGCTTTCTTT
CASSLSENTEAFF
>many|.|TRBJ1-3|TRBV10-3
TGTGCCATCCGTAGTCTCTCTGGAAACACCATATATTTT
CAIRSLSGNTIYF
>many|.|TRBJ1-1|TRBV6-1
TGTGCCAGCAGTGAATTTGGTCCAGGGTGGAAGGCTTTCTTT
CASSEFGPGWKAFF
>.|TRBD1|TRBJ2-7|TRBV10-3
TGTGCCACTTCGGGACAGGGGACCTACGAGCAGTACTTC
CATSGQGTYEQYF
>many|.|TRBJ1-5|TRBV6-5
TGTGCCAGCAGTTACCGTGTGTCCGGTCAGCCCCAGCATTTT
CASSYRVSGQPQHF
>many|.|TRBJ1-5|TRBV2
TGTGCCAGCAGTGAGGGGCCTTTGAGTGCCCAGCATTTT
CASSEGPLSAQHF
>.|.|TRBJ1-1|TRBV6-5
TGTGCCAGCAGTTACTTTAGGGTGAACACTGAAGCTTTCTTT
CASSYFRVNTEAFF
>many|.|TRBJ1-1|TRBV7-3
TGTGCCAGCAGCCTCTACTACATGAACACTGAAGCTTTCTTT
CASSLYYMNTEAFF
>.|.|TRBJ1-5|TRBV6-1
TGTGCCAGCAGTGAAACGGTTTCGGTTTTTGGCAATCAGCCCCAGCATTTT
CASSETVSVFGNQPQHF
>many|TRBD1|TRBJ1-1|TRBV18
TGTGCCAGCTCACCCGGGACAGGGGGAATAGGGAACACTGAAGCTTTCTTT
CASSPGTGGIGNTEAFF
>.|TRBD1|TRBJ1-2|TRBV29-1
TGCAGCGTTGAAGCCCAGACCACCGACAGGGGAATATTCTATGGCTACACCTTC
CSVEAQTTDRGIFYGYTF
>many|.|TRBJ1-1|TRBV4-1
TGCGCCAGCAGCCAAGAGTGGCAAGCAGAAGCTTTCTTT
CASSQEWQAEAFF
>many|.|TRBJ1-5|TRBV20-1
TGCAGTGCTAGAGATTCCAGGGACCATCAGCCCCAGCATTTT
CSARDSRDHQPQHF
>.|TRBD2|TRBJ2-7|TRBV10-1
TGCGCCAGCAGCCAAGCGGGAGGAGTCTACGAGCAGTACTTC
CASSQAGGVYEQYF
>.|.|TRBJ1-2|TRBV15
TGTGCCACCAGCAGAGAAGGGGGGGGGCTCTATGATGGCTACACCTTC
CATSREGGGLYDGYTF
>few|.|TRBJ1-1|TRBV30
TGTGCCTGGAGCCGCCGGGGAGGGGGTGAAGCTTTCTTT
CAWSRRGGGEAFF
>many|.|TRBJ1-5|TRBV12-3/TRBV12-4
TGTGCCAGCAGTAAGGAGGATTACCAGCCCCAGCATTTT
CASSKEDYQPQHF
>.|.|TRBJ1-2|TRBV6-2/TRBV6-3
TGTGCCAGCAGCGGACAGCCCAACTATGGCTACACCTTC
CASSGQPNYGYTF
>.|TRBD1|TRBJ1-2|TRBV6-1
TGTGCCAGCAGTGATAACCCGGGACAGGGGCTCTATGGCTACACCTTC
CASSDNPGQGLYGYTF
>many|.|TRBJ1-3|TRBV28
TGTGCCAGCGGAAGCCCTGCCGCTGGAAACACCATATATTTT
CASGSPAAGNTIYF
>.|.|TRBJ1-5|TRBV28
TGTGCCAGCGGGCGGACAAGGATTAGCAATCAGCCCCAGCATTTT
CASGRTRISNQPQHF
>many|TRBD2|TRBJ2-7|TRBV9
TGTGCCAGCAGCGAGACTAGCGGGGGGGCCGTGCAGTACTTC
CASSETSGGAVQYF
>.|.|TRBJ2-7|TRBV28
TGTGCCAGCTCCCTTCCGGGACCCAGCTCCTACGAGCAGTACTTC
CASSLPGPSSYEQYF
>many|.|TRBJ1-2|TRBV28
TGTGCCGCGGGTACTGTGTATGGCTACACCTTC
CAAGTVYGYTF
>many|.|TRBJ1-1|TRBV7-3
TGTGCCAGCAGCGCCCATAAGAGCGGCCTGGGTGAAGCTTTCTTT
CASSAHKSGLGEAFF
>many|.|TRBJ1-2|TRBV6-5
TGTGCCAGCAGTTACACCGGGGCTCACTATGGCTACACCTTC
CASSYTGAHYGYTF
>many|TRBD1|TRBJ2-2|TRBV27
TGTGCCAGCAGTGGACAGGGGGGATCCACCGGGGAGCTGTTTTTT
CASSGQGGSTGELFF
>many|.|TRBJ1-1|TRBV28
TGTGCCAGCAGGGTGGCCAGGGTCGCGGACACTGAAGCTTTCTTT
CASRVARVADTEAFF
>many|.|TRBJ1-2|TRBV5-5
TGTGCCAGCAGCTTGGATATTATAGGCTATGGCTACACCTTC
CASSLDIIGYGYTF
>many|.|TRBJ2-7|TRBV6-5
TGTGCCGCTCGTCTTTCCTACGAGCAGTACTTC
CAARLSYEQYF
>many|.|TRBJ2-5|TRBV6-5
TGTGCCAGCAGTCCCACTAGGTACCAAGAGACCCAGTACTTC
CASSPTRYQETQYF
>few|TRBD1|TRBJ2-5|TRBV7-6
TGTGCCAGCAGCTTGCGAACTTCCGGGACAGCAGAGACCCAGTACTTC
CASSLRTSGTAETQYF
>many|TRBD1|TRBJ1-2|TRBV7-3
TGTGCCAGCAGCCTAAGTCCAGGGGGCAACTATGGCTACACCTTC
CASSLSPGGNYGYTF
>.|TRBD1|TRBJ2-7|TRBV6-2/TRBV6-3
TGTGCCAGCAGTCGACCAAGGACAGGGGTCTTATACGAGCAGTACTTC
CASSRPRTGVLYEQYF
>many|.|TRBJ2-7|TRBV7-3
TGTGCCAGCAGCTTAATGGGTAGGGACGAGCAGTACTTC
CASSLMGRDEQYF
>many|TRBD2|TRBJ2-7|TRBV28
TGTGCCAGCAGTTCTTCCGTGATTAGTAGCGGGGGATACGAGCAGTACTTC
CASSSSVISSGGYEQYF
>many|.|TRBJ1-2|TRBV5-1
TGCGCCAGCAGCACGGGGGGTGAGGGCTACACCTTC
CASSTGGEGYTF
>few|TRBD1|TRBJ1-1|TRBV7-3
TGTGCCAGCAGCTTATATGGGACAGGGACTGAAGCTTTCTTT
CASSLYGTGTEAFF
>many|.|TRBJ2-5|TRBV11-2
TGTGCCAGCAGCGCGACGATTCAAGAGACCCAGTACTTC
CASSATIQETQYF